This TCR beta chain was observed in a study of breast tumors, draining lymph nodes, adjacent tissues. TCRdb redid the calling of the multiplex PCR reads with MiXCR, one entry per CDR3 protein. The sample includes 9,000 to 15,000 distinct CDR3 sequences, around 36% seen only once; the top ten take just over 14%. General study findings and limits: Data only fit, rather than demonstrated, lymph node origin of most tumor T cells. Tumors had less TCR diversity than lymph nodes, more than nontumor tissue.

This CDR3 has 19 amino acids. The V gene end was trimmed by 5 bases and the J gene end by 1 base; junction bases not matched to a gene: 11. Germline V lookup: CDR1 SGHVS, CDR2 FQNEAQ. This clonotype was counted ten times or more. The antigen is unknown. The rearrangement uses TRBV7-8 and TRBJ2-5; 15 bases line up with TRBD2. Sequenced: breast tumor tissue. This sequence was found in a female donor with breast cancer. Some clones in this sample may be carry-over from other donors' samples. The DNA for the CDR3 is TGTGCCAGCAGCATCCTAGGACTAGCGGGGGGGCGACCCCAAGAGACCCAGTACTTC. Residues: CASSILGLAGGRPQETQYF.